These T cell receptor beta chains were read from a single sample in a study of T cell repertoires in cytomegalovirus infection. TCRdb processed the reads anew with MiXCR; each CDR3 protein has one entry. The sample includes about 830,000 distinct CDR3 sequences, approximately 32% of them seen just once. Their antigen targets remain unknown. The material sequenced was cultured CD8+ T cells from PBMCs, taken from culture after CMV antigen stimulation. Receptors originate from a human donor in good health (CMV status not recorded). Some clones in this sample may be carry-over from other donors' samples. Each CDR3 is given with its conserved first and last residue. The order of the fields is V gene, D gene, J gene, CDR3 protein. D genes are given only for firm matches.

V gene: TRBV12-3/TRBV12-4
D gene: .
J gene: TRBJ2-7
CDR3 protein: CASSFSASLVSSYEQYF

V gene: TRBV7-6
D gene: .
J gene: TRBJ1-1
CDR3 protein: CASSSGQSMNTEAFF

V gene: TRBV7-3
D gene: TRBD2
J gene: TRBJ2-1
CDR3 protein: CASSYEAGGHYNEQFF

V gene: TRBV2
D gene: .
J gene: TRBJ2-3
CDR3 protein: CASSDRDRSGTDTQYF

V gene: TRBV7-9
D gene: .
J gene: TRBJ1-1
CDR3 protein: CASSLADILGGAFF

V gene: TRBV24-1
D gene: .
J gene: TRBJ1-5
CDR3 protein: CATSHAGDQPQHF

V gene: TRBV6-5
D gene: .
J gene: TRBJ2-7
CDR3 protein: CASSYLGGYEQYF

V gene: TRBV7-2
D gene: .
J gene: TRBJ2-3
CDR3 protein: CASSPLETDTQYF

V gene: TRBV15
D gene: .
J gene: TRBJ1-3
CDR3 protein: CATSSSRGARRNTIYF

V gene: TRBV6-8
D gene: .
J gene: TRBJ1-3
CDR3 protein: CASSTPGRGNTIYF

V gene: TRBV10-3
D gene: .
J gene: TRBJ2-3
CDR3 protein: CAITIETEDTDTQYF

V gene: TRBV19
D gene: TRBD2
J gene: TRBJ2-5
CDR3 protein: CASSLAGGVETQYF

V gene: TRBV7-6
D gene: TRBD2
J gene: TRBJ2-5
CDR3 protein: CASSPWGRLAGGRETQYF

V gene: TRBV5-6
D gene: TRBD1
J gene: TRBJ2-4
CDR3 protein: CASSPGDREGNIQYF

V gene: TRBV7-8
D gene: TRBD2
J gene: TRBJ2-7
CDR3 protein: CASSPARGGHREQYF

V gene: TRBV28
D gene: TRBD1
J gene: TRBJ1-3
CDR3 protein: CASSYQIQGTLRRNTIYF

V gene: TRBV7-2
D gene: .
J gene: TRBJ2-3
CDR3 protein: CASSSFLGRGRRGDTQYF

V gene: TRBV11-2
D gene: TRBD2
J gene: TRBJ2-3
CDR3 protein: CASSSRRVAGGGDTQYF

V gene: TRBV27
D gene: TRBD1
J gene: TRBJ1-5
CDR3 protein: CASRLAGGPNQPQHF

V gene: TRBV13
D gene: .
J gene: TRBJ1-2
CDR3 protein: CASSFDSTNYGYTF

V gene: TRBV29-1
D gene: TRBD1
J gene: TRBJ2-7
CDR3 protein: CSFAGTGPSSYEQYF

V gene: TRBV10-3
D gene: .
J gene: TRBJ2-3
CDR3 protein: CAIIESETGGTDTQYF

V gene: TRBV5-8
D gene: .
J gene: TRBJ2-6
CDR3 protein: CASSWGLAGANVLTF

V gene: TRBV4-3
D gene: .
J gene: TRBJ1-2
CDR3 protein: CASSQYWEETNYGYTF

V gene: TRBV2
D gene: .
J gene: TRBJ2-2
CDR3 protein: CASTNQGRDTGELFF

V gene: TRBV7-9
D gene: .
J gene: TRBJ2-6
CDR3 protein: CASRAPGGSGANVLTF

V gene: TRBV19
D gene: .
J gene: TRBJ1-1
CDR3 protein: CASSIAPAGTTEAFF

V gene: TRBV7-9
D gene: TRBD1
J gene: TRBJ1-2
CDR3 protein: CASSYRTGGLYGYTF

V gene: TRBV28
D gene: .
J gene: TRBJ1-2
CDR3 protein: CASSLVRLGSHAQIYGYTF

V gene: TRBV7-6
D gene: .
J gene: TRBJ2-6
CDR3 protein: CASSQTAPSGANVLTF

V gene: TRBV9
D gene: TRBD2
J gene: TRBJ2-2
CDR3 protein: CASSIRLAGGQYNPGELFF

V gene: TRBV7-9
D gene: .
J gene: TRBJ2-7
CDR3 protein: CASSRPGKSYEQYF

V gene: TRBV7-6
D gene: .
J gene: TRBJ2-3
CDR3 protein: CASSFEAGTPTDTQYF

V gene: TRBV19
D gene: .
J gene: TRBJ2-2
CDR3 protein: CASSQTGTPGELFF

V gene: TRBV7-3
D gene: .
J gene: TRBJ2-1
CDR3 protein: CASSPGPNNEQFF

V gene: TRBV28
D gene: TRBD1
J gene: TRBJ1-2
CDR3 protein: CASSPDRVGGYTF

V gene: TRBV7-6
D gene: TRBD1
J gene: TRBJ2-1
CDR3 protein: CASSLETGGLSYNEQFF

V gene: TRBV7-6
D gene: .
J gene: TRBJ2-2
CDR3 protein: CASSPYDFGGGTGELFF

V gene: TRBV27
D gene: .
J gene: TRBJ2-3
CDR3 protein: CASSLSTGPPTDTQYF

V gene: TRBV11-1
D gene: .
J gene: TRBJ2-1
CDR3 protein: CASSFGGLTNEQFF

V gene: TRBV28
D gene: .
J gene: TRBJ1-1
CDR3 protein: CASSHGGFEAFF

V gene: TRBV27
D gene: TRBD2
J gene: TRBJ2-7
CDR3 protein: CASSGGEARNSYEQYF

V gene: TRBV4-1
D gene: .
J gene: TRBJ1-1
CDR3 protein: CASSQIDSMNTEAFF

V gene: TRBV6-6
D gene: TRBD2
J gene: TRBJ2-7
CDR3 protein: CASSYLKGRGGLDEQYF

V gene: TRBV5-1
D gene: TRBD2
J gene: TRBJ2-1
CDR3 protein: CASSLYGLAGGNSEQFF

V gene: TRBV25-1
D gene: .
J gene: TRBJ1-5
CDR3 protein: CASSRGASNQPQHF

V gene: TRBV19
D gene: .
J gene: TRBJ2-1
CDR3 protein: CASPGERPNEQFF

V gene: TRBV4-2
D gene: .
J gene: TRBJ1-5
CDR3 protein: CASSQELRLSNQPQHF

V gene: TRBV7-4
D gene: TRBD1
J gene: TRBJ1-2
CDR3 protein: CASSQGQGTDYGYTF

V gene: TRBV20-1
D gene: .
J gene: TRBJ1-1
CDR3 protein: CSARDLRGGTEAFF